This TCR beta chain was profiled in a study of blood T cell repertoires in COVID-19. On the study more broadly: Spain, Italy and the United States supplied samples that represented acute and convalescent COVID-19.

The germline CDR1 and CDR2 sequences are MDHEN and SYDVKM. The CDR3 extends over 17 amino acids. V lost 6 bases, J lost 3 bases, and 15 bases stayed unmatched. Only in-frame clones appear in the TCRdb table, and some are missing; sequencing was by immunoSEQ multiplex PCR. The data show just under 95,000 clones, with less than 85% seen just once and nearly 9% held by the top ten. Input material: peripheral blood. The clonotype originates from a man aged 50 to 60 who had recovered from COVID-19. The V and J genes are TRBV28 and TRBJ2-7; TRBD1 matches 9 bases. CDR3 in DNA: TGTGCCAGCAGATTAAAGACACTGGGACAGGGATTCTACGAGCAGTACTTC. Its translation: CASRLKTLGQGFYEQYF.